These 23 T cell receptor beta chains were sequenced from one sample in a study of OX40 agonist ivuxolimab in advanced cancers. Clones were sequenced by immunoSEQ multiplex PCR, and TCRdb holds only the in-frame ones, with some missing. The repertoire includes about 60,000 clones, about 87% of them detected once, and about 2% sits in the top ten. The specimen comprised CD4+ or CD8+ T cells sorted from blood, sampled in a trial of the OX40 agonist ivuxolimab. All receptors come from an adult with an advanced solid tumor such as melanoma, head and neck, liver or kidney cancer.

V gene TRBV18 combines with J gene TRBJ2-4; 7 bases match TRBD2. Germline assignment: CDR1 KGHSH and CDR2 LQKENI. Trimming removed 1 base from V and 4 bases from J; junction bases left unmatched: 7. CDR3 length equals 16 residues. The CDR3 DNA reads as TGTGCCAGCTCACCACTCATTGCGGGGGAGAAAAACATTCAGTACTTC. This translates into CASSPLIAGEKNIQYF.

V gene TRBV10-1 combines with J gene TRBJ2-7; 9 bases fit TRBD1. CDR1 WNHNN and CDR2 SYGVQD come from the germline V gene (reference sequence). The CDR3 has 9 residues. DNA for the CDR3: TGCGCCAGCAGTTACAGGGGGCGCGTC. Amino acid sequence: CASSYRGRV.

This chain uses TRBV6-1 with TRBJ1-5; TRBD1 matches 9 bases. V gave up 10 bases and J gave up 1 base; unmatched junction bases: 8. The germline gives CDR1 MNHNS, CDR2 SASEGT. This CDR3 comprises 15 residues. The CDR3 sequence: CATREGTGSNQPQHF. In DNA form, the CDR3 reads TGTGCCACCAGGGAGGGGACAGGGAGCAATCAGCCCCAGCATTTT.

The gene calls are TRBV6-5 and TRBJ1-5; unclear D gene. The CDR3 has 15 amino acids. The germline CDR1 and CDR2 sequences are MNHEY and SVGAGI. Trimming stripped 0 bases from V and 1 base from J, with 7 bases between. In nucleotides, the CDR3 is TGTGCCAGCAGTTACTCAACCGGGAGCAATCAGCCCCAGCATTTT. Amino acid sequence: CASSYSTGSNQPQHF.

In its sample, this clone was seen once. CDR3 sequence reads: CASSPETGGVNEQFF. CDR3 in DNA: TGCGCCAGCAGCCCCGAGACAGGGGGTGTGAATGAGCAGTTCTTC. The V call is TRBV10-1, the J call TRBJ2-1; 9 nucleotides match TRBD1. Losses at the gene ends were 6 bases for V and 7 bases for J; bases not matched to a gene: 10. The CDR3 has 15 amino acids. Germline CDR1 reads WNHNN; CDR2 reads SYGVQD (reference sequence).

The CDR3, as DNA: TGCAGCGTCGAGGGAAGGGGTGTGCAAGAGACCCAGTACTTC. Translation gives CSVEGRGVQETQYF. V gene TRBV29-1 combines with J gene TRBJ2-5; D might be TRBD1 or TRBD2, each matching 5 bases. V shed 6 bases and J shed 2 bases, with 16 bases lying between them. CDR1 is SQVTM and CDR2 is ANQGSEA in the germline V gene. This CDR3 region has 14 residues.

This clone was recorded once. This chain links TRBV11-1 with TRBJ2-2; TRBD2 agrees at 7 bases. The CDR3 totals 17 residues. Germline CDR1 and CDR2: SGHAT and FQDESV (reference sequence). The ends lost 6 bases at V and 1 base at J; junction bases unmatched: 11. The CDR3 sequence is CASSPLRTSENTGELFF. The CDR3 DNA reads TGTGCCAGCAGTCCACTCAGGACTAGTGAGAACACCGGGGAGCTGTTTTTT.

The V call is TRBV6-1, the J call TRBJ1-1; 7 positions match TRBD1. CDR1 and CDR2 from the germline V gene are MNHNS and SASEGT. This CDR3 has 15 amino acids. J was trimmed by 7 bases and V by 0 bases; bases with no gene match: 8. The chain's CDR3 is CASSEATGGGYEAFF. In DNA form, the CDR3 reads TGTGCCAGCAGTGAAGCGACAGGAGGGGGCTATGAAGCTTTCTTT.

The rearrangement links TRBV19 to TRBJ2-7, with TRBD1 matching over 12 bases. The V segment lost 5 bases and the J segment 4 bases; nucleotides outside the gene matches: 12. This CDR3 has 17 amino acids. Germline CDR1 is LNHDA and CDR2 is SQIVND (reference sequence). CDR3 sequence (DNA): TGTGCCAGTAGTTCCAGAACCCCGGGACAGGGGGCTTACGAGCAGTACTTC. This encodes CASSSRTPGQGAYEQYF. Looking up the rest from reference TRBV19 and TRBJ2-7 gives the full variable domain: DGGITQSPKYLFRKEGQNVTLSCEQNLNHDAMYWYRQDPGQGLRLIYYSQIVNDFQKGDIAEGYSVSREKKESFPLTVTSAQKNPTAFYLCASSSRTPGQGAYEQYFGPGTRLTVT.

The V and J genes are TRBV10-1 and TRBJ1-2, with D tentatively TRBD1 (5 bases). This CDR3 has 14 amino acids. The V end was cut by 6 bases, the J end by 4 bases, with 15 bases between. The V gene's germline CDR1 is WNHNN and CDR2 SYGVQD (reference sequence). CDR3 DNA sequence: TGCGCCAGCAGCGGGACCCTGGATCCCTATGGCTACACCTTC. This gives the protein CASSGTLDPYGYTF.

The genes are TRBV6-5 and TRBJ1-4, with D possibly matching TRBD1 (5 bases). V lost 6 bases to trimming and J lost 5 bases, with 10 bases between them. The CDR3 is 13 residues long. Germline loops: CDR1 MNHEY, CDR2 SVGAGI. The CDR3, as DNA: TGTGCCAGCAGGCCCCAGGGAAATGAAAAACTGTTTTTT. As protein: CASRPQGNEKLFF.

A single count supports this clone. The chain employs TRBV7-2 and TRBJ2-3, with unresolved D. V gave up 5 bases and J gave up 0 bases, with 9 bases separating them. This CDR3 has 14 amino acids. CDR1 is SGHTA, CDR2 FQGNSA, per germline. DNA for the CDR3: TGTGCCAGCAGCCAGGCGACTAGCACAGATACGCAGTATTTT. Protein: CASSQATSTDTQYF.

The chain carries TRBV23-1 and TRBJ2-2; perhaps TRBD2 as D (6 bases). TRBV23-1 is an open reading frame, and its role is uncertain. CDR3 size: 14 residues. V lost 6 bases to trimming and J lost 7 bases, with 15 bases between them. Written as DNA, the CDR3 is TGCGCCAGCAGAAACACCGGGGGTGGCGGGGAGCTGTTTTTT. Translated: CASRNTGGGGELFF.

This clone has a single count. V gene TRBV27 combines with J gene TRBJ2-5; 11 nucleotides align to TRBD2. CDR1 is MNHEY and CDR2 is SMNVEV in the germline V gene (reference sequence). This CDR3 has 17 amino acids. V lost 9 bases to trimming and J lost 2 bases; unmatched junction nucleotides: 14. The CDR3 DNA sequence: TGTGCCAGTGGGACTAGCGGACTATCGAATTCTCAAGAGACCCAGTACTTC. Amino acids: CASGTSGLSNSQETQYF.

The V gene is TRBV7-9, the J gene TRBJ2-1; 10 positions match TRBD2. The CDR3 is made up of 15 amino acids. Trimming took 2 bases from V and 4 from J; bases not matched to a gene: 2. Germline CDR1 reads SEHNR; CDR2 reads FQNEAQ (reference sequence). The CDR3 sequence: CASSLLAGVYNEQFF. In nucleotides, the CDR3 is TGTGCCAGCAGCTTACTAGCGGGAGTTTACAATGAGCAGTTCTTC.

The chain joins TRBV19 to TRBJ2-4; the D gene is possibly TRBD1 (5 bases). The CDR3 spans 19 residues. Per the germline V gene, CDR1 is LNHDA and CDR2 is SQIVND (reference sequence). Trimming removed 0 bases from V and 0 bases from J, with 18 bases in between. The CDR3 nucleotides are TGTGCCAGTAGTATAGACACAGGAAACTCCGACGCAGCCAAAAACATTCAGTACTTC. It yields the protein CASSIDTGNSDAAKNIQYF.

The chain carries TRBV19 and TRBJ1-2, with 10 bases aligning to TRBD1. Germline-derived CDR1 and CDR2 are LNHDA and SQIVND (reference sequence). V was pared by 1 base and J by 5 bases, with 10 bases of the junction left unmatched. The CDR3 is made up of 17 amino acids. The CDR3 DNA is TGTGCCAGTAGTATAGCAACCGGGACAGGGGAAAGATATGGCTACACCTTC. It encodes CASSIATGTGERYGYTF.

This chain uses TRBV7-3 with TRBJ2-2, with TRBD1 matching over 7 bases. Germline V gene lookup returns CDR1 SGHTA and CDR2 FQGTGA. V lost 5 bases to trimming and J lost 1 base; unmatched junction nucleotides: 7. The CDR3 length is 16 residues. In DNA, the CDR3 is TGTGCCAGCAGCCTGAGGGGGCAGCGGAACACCGGGGAGCTGTTTTTT. Translation gives CASSLRGQRNTGELFF.

The genes are TRBV5-4 and TRBJ2-5; tentatively, D is TRBD2 (5 bases). The CDR3 loop spans 14 amino acids. CDR1 is SGHNT, CDR2 YYREEE, per germline (reference sequence). V lost 4 bases to trimming and J lost 2 bases, with 12 bases between them. The CDR3 here is CASSPGFRQETQYF. The CDR3 bases are TGTGCCAGCAGCCCGGGGTTTAGACAAGAGACCCAGTACTTC.

The genes are TRBV29-1 and TRBJ1-5, with D maybe TRBD1 (5 bases). The length of the CDR3 is 13 residues. The germline V gene encodes CDR1 SQVTM and CDR2 ANQGSEA. V was trimmed by 4 bases and J by 7 bases, leaving 14 bases between them. CDR3 loop: CSVARGEYQPQHF. CDR3 sequence (DNA): TGCAGCGTTGCTAGGGGAGAGTACCAGCCCCAGCATTTT.

V and J are TRBV7-2 and TRBJ2-1; 10 bases line up with TRBD2. This CDR3 is 15 amino acids long. CDR1 is SGHTA and CDR2 is FQGNSA in the germline V gene. Trimming at V came to 6 bases and at J to 4 bases, leaving 6 bases not matched to a gene. DNA for the CDR3: TGTGCCAGCAGTGCAGGACTAGCGGAGTACAATGAGCAGTTCTTC. It yields the protein CASSAGLAEYNEQFF.

The V call is TRBV4-1, the J call TRBJ2-3; D is perhaps TRBD2 (5 bases). The V end was cut by 4 bases, the J end by 1 base, with 9 bases between. The CDR3 is made up of 14 amino acids. From germline, CDR1 is MGHRA and CDR2 YSYEKL. The DNA of the CDR3 is TGCGCCAGCAGCCTTCGGGGAGGCACAGATACGCAGTATTTT. It codes for CASSLRGGTDTQYF.

The chain combines TRBV27 with TRBJ2-1, with a weak D call TRBD2 (6 bases). V dropped 1 base and J dropped 7 bases, with 20 bases sitting between them. This CDR3 comprises 17 residues. Germline lookup yields CDR1 MNHEY and CDR2 SMNVEV (reference sequence). CDR3 coding DNA: TGTGCCAGCAGTTTATATTTGTCCGCGGGGCAGGGAAATGAGCAGTTCTTC. Translation: CASSLYLSAGQGNEQFF.